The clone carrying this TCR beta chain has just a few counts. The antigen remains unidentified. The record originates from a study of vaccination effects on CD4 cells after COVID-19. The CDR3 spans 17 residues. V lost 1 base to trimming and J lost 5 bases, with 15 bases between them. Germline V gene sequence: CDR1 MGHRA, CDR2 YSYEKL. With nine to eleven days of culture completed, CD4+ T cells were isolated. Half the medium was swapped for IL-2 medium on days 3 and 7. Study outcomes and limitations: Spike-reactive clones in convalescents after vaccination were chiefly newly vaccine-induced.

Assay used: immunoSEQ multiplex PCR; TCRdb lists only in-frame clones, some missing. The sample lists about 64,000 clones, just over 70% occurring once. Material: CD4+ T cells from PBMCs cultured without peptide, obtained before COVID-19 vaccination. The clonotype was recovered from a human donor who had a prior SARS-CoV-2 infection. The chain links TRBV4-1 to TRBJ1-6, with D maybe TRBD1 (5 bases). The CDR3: CASSQGGTGSNNSPLHF. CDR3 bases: TGCGCCAGCAGCCAAGGGGGGACTGGCAGTAATAATTCACCCCTCCACTTT.